This T cell receptor (beta chain) was obtained from a study of PD-L1 blockade in urothelial cancer. Study-level background: Prior regimens of chemotherapy numbered 0 to 3 per patient.

Metastatic or locally advanced urothelial carcinoma was present in the patients. Study conclusions and caveats: Durable benefit accompanied greater 3-week expansion of tumor-associated blood clones.

Comments on this clone: The antigen is undetermined.

This table comes from immunoSEQ multiplex PCR, and its TCRdb copy is limited to in-frame clones, with some not included. The sample shows tens of thousands of clones, 85% to 90% of them seen only once. The sequencing here drew on PBMCs, taken around atezolizumab (anti-PD-L1) treatment. The origin of this receptor is a man between 45 and 60 years old with urothelial cancer.

The CDR3 DNA sequence: TGTGCCAGTAATACCTTTGACAGCTCTGGAAACACCATATATTTT. Protein product: CASNTFDSSGNTIYF. V and J are TRBV19 and TRBJ1-3; a possible D gene is TRBD1 (5 bases). The CDR3 extends over 15 amino acids. V shed 7 bases and J shed 0 bases, with 13 bases lying between them. Looked up from germline, CDR1 is LNHDA and CDR2 is SQIVND (reference sequence).